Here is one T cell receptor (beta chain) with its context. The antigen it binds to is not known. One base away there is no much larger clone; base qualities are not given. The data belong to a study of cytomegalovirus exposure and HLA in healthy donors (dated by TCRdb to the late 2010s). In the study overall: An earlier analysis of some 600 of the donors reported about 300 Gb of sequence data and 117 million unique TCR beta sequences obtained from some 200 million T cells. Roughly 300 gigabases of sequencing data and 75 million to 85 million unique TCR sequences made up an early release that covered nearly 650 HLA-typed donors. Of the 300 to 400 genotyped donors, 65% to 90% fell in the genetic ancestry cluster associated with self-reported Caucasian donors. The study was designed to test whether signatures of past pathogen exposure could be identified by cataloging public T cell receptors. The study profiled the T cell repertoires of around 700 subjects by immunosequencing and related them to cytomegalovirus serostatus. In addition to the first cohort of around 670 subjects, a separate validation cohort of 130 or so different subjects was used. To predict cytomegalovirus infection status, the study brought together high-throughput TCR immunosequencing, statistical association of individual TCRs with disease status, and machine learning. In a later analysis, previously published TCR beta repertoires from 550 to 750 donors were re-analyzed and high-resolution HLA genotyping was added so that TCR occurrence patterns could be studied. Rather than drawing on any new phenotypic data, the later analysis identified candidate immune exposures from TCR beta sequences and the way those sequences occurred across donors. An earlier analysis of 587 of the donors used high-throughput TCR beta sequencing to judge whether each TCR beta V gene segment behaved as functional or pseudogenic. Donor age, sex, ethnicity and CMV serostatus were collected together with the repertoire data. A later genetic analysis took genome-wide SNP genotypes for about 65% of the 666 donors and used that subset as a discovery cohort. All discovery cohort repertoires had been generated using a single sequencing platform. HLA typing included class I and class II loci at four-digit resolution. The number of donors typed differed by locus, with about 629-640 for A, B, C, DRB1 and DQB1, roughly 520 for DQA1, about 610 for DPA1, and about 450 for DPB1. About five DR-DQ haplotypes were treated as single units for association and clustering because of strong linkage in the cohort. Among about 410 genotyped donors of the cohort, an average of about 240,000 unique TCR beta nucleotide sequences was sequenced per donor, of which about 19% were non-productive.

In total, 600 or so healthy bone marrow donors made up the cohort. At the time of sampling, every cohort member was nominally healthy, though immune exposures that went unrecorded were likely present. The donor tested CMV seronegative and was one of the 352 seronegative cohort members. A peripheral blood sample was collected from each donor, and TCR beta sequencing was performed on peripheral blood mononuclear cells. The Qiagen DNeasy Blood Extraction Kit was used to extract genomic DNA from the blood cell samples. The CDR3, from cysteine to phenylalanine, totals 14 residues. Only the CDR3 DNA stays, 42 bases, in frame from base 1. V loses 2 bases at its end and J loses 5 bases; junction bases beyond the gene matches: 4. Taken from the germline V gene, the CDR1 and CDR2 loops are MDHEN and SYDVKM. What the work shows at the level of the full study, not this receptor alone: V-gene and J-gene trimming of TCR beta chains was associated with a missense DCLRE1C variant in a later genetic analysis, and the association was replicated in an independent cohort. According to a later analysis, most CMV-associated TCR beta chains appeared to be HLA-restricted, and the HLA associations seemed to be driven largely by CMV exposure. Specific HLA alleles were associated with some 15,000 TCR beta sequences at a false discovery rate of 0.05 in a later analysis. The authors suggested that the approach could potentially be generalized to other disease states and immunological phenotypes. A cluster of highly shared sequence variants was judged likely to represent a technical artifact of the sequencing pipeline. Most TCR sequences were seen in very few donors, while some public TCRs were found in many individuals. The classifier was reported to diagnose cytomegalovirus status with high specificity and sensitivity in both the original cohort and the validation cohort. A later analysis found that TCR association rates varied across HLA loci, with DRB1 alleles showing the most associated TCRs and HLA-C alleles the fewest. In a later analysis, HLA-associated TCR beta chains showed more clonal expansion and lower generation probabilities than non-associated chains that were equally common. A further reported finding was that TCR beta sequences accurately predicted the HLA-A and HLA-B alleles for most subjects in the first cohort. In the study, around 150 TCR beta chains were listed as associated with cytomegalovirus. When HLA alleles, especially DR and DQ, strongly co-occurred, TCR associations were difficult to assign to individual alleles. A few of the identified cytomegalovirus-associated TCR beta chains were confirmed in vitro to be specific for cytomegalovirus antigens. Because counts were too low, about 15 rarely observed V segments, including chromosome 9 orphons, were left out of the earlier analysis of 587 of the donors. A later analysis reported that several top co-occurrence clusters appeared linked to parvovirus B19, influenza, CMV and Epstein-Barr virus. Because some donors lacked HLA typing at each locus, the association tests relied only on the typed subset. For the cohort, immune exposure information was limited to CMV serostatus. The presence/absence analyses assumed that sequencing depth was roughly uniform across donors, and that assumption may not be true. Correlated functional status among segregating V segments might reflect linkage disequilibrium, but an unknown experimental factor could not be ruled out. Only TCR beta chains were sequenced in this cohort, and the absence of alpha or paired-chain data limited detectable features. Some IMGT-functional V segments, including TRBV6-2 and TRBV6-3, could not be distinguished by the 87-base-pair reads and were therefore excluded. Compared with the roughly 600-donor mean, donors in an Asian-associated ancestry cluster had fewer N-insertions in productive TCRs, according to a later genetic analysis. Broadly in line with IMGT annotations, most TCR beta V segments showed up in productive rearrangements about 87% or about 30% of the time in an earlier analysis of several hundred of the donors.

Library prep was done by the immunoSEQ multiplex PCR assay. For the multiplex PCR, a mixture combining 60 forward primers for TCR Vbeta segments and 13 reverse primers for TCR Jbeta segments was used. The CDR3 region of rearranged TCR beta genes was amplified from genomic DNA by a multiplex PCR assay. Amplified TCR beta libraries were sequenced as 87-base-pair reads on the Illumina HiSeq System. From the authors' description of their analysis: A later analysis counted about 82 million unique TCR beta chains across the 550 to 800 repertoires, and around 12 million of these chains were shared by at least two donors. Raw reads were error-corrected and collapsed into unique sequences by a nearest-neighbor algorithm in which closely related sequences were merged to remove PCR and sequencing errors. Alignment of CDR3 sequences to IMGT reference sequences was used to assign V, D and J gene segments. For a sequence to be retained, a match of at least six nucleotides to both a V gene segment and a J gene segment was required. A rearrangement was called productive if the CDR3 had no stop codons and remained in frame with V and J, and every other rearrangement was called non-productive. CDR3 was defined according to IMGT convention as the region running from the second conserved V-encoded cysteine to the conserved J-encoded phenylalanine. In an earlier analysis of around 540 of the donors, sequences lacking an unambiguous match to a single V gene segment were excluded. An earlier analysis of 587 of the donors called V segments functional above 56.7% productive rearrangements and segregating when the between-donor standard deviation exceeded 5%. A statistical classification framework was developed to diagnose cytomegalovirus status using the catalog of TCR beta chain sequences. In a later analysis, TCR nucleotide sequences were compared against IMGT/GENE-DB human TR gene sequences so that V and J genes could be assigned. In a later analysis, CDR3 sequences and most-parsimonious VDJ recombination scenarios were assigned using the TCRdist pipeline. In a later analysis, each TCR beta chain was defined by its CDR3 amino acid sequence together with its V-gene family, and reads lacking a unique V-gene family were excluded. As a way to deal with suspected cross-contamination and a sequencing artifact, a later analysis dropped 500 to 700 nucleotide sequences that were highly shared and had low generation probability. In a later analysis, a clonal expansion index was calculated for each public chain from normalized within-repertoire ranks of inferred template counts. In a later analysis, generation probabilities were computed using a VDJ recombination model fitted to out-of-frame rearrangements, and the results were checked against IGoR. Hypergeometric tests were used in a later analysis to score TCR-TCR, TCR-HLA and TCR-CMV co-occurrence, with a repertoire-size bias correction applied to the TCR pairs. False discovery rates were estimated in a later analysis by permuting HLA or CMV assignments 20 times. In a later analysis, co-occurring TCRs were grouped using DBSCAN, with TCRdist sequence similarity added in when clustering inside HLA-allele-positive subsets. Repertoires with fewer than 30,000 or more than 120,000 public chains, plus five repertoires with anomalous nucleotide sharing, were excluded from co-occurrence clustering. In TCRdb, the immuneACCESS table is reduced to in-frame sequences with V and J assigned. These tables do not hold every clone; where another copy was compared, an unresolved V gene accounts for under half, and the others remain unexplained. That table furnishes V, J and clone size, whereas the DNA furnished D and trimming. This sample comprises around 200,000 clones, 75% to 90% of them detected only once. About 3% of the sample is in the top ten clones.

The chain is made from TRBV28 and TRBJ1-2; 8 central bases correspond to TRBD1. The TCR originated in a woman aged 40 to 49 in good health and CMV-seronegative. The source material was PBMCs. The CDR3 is CASSLRDRFYGYTF. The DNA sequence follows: TGTGCCAGCAGTTTACGGGACAGGTTTTATGGCTACACCTTC.